This TCR beta chain was found in a study of shared clonotypes between healthy human individuals. This table comes from immunoSEQ multiplex PCR, and its TCRdb copy is limited to in-frame clones, with some not included. The table records millions of clones, roughly 93% of them present only once. The CDR3 spans 14 residues. Trimming left V 4 bases short and J 2 bases short, with 11 bases between. Germline CDR1 and CDR2: SGHRS and YFSETQ. This chain connects TRBV5-1 to TRBJ2-3, with D unclear. The sample comprised naive CD4+ T cells from PBMCs. As to subset: CD45RA+ positively selected. The sequence was obtained from a man between 18 and 35 years old in good health. Some clones in this sample may be carry-over from other donors' samples. The CDR3 spells CASSPVGATDTQYF. The DNA of the CDR3 is TGCGCCAGCAGCCCCGTCGGAGCCACAGATACGCAGTATTTT.